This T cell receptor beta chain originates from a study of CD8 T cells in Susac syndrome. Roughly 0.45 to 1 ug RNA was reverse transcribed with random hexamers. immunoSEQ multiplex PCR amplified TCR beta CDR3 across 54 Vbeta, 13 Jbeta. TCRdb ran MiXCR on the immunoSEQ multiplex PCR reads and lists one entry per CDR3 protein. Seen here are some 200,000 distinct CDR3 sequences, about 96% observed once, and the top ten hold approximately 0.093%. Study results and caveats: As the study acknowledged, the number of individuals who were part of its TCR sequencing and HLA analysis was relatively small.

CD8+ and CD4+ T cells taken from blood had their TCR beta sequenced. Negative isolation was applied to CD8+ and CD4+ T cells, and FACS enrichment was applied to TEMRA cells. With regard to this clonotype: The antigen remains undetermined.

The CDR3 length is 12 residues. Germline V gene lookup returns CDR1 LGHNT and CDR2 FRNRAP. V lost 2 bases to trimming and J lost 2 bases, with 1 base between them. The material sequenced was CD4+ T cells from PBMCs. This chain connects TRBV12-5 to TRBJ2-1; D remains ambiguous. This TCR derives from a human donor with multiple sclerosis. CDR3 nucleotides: TGTGCTAGTGGTTTGACCTACAATGAGCAGTTCTTC. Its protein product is CASGLTYNEQFF.